The sample holds one count of the clone carrying this TCR beta chain. Only in-frame clones appear in the TCRdb table, and some are missing; sequencing was by immunoSEQ multiplex PCR. The sample shows 90,000 to 150,000 clones, roughly 87% of them seen only once. Germline V lookup: CDR1 MNHEY, CDR2 SVGAGI. Germline trimming cut 6 bases from V and 3 bases from J; bases unmatched to any gene: 5. The CDR3 length is 14 residues. This record belongs to a study of T cell responses to AZD1222 COVID-19 vaccine. Second doses were pooled across both intervals (about 4 or about 12 weeks). This clonotype was sampled from an adult who received the AZD1222 COVID-19 vaccine. Sequences were derived from peripheral blood, sampled 28 days after the second AZD1222 dose. J is TRBJ1-1 and V is TRBV6-5; TRBD1 agrees at 9 bases. DNA for the CDR3: TGTGCCAGCAGGGAGACAGGGGGTGACACTGAAGCTTTCTTT. Amino acids: CASRETGGDTEAFF.